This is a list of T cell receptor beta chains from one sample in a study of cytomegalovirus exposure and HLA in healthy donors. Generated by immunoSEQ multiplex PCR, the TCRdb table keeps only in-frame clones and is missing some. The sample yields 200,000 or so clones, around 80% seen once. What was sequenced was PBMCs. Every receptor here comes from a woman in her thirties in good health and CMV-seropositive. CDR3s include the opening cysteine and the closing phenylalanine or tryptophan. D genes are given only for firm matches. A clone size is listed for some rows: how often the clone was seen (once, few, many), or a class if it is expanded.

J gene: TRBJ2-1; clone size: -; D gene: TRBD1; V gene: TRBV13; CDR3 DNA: TGTGCCAGCAGCCAAGGGACAGGCAATGAGCAGTTCTTC; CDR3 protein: CASSQGTGNEQFF
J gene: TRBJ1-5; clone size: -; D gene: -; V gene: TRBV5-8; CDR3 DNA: TGTGCCAGCAGCTTGGCGGGACACAGGAATCAGCCCCAGCATTTT; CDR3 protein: CASSLAGHRNQPQHF
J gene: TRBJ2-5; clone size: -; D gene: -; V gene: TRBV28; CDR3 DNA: TGTGCCAGCAGTCTGGCGATGGGCCCCCAAGAGACCCAGTACTTC; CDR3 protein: CASSLAMGPQETQYF
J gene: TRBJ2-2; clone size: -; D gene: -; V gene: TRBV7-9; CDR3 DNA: TGTGCCAGCAGTACCCTTTCCGGCGGCACCGGGGAGCTGTTTTTT; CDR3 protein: CASSTLSGGTGELFF
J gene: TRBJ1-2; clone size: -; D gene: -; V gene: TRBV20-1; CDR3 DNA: TGCAGTGCTCCTTGGGCCTATGGCTACACCTTC; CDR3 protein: CSAPWAYGYTF
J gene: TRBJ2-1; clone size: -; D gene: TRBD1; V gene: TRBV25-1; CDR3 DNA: TGTGCCACCCAGTGGACAGGTACCTACAATGAGCAGTTCTTC; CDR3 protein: CATQWTGTYNEQFF
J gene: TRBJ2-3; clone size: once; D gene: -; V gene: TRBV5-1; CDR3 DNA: TGCGCCAGCAGCTGGCTCCCGGGAGCCGCAGATACGCAGTATTTT; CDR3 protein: CASSWLPGAADTQYF
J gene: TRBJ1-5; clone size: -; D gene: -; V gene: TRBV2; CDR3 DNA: TGTGCCAGCAGTGAACGGTATCAGCCCCAGCATTTT; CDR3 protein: CASSERYQPQHF
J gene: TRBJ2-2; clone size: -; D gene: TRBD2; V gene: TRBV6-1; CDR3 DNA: TGTGCCAGCAGTGAAACGATAGCGGGCCTAACTAACACCGGGGAGCTGTTTTTT; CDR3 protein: CASSETIAGLTNTGELFF
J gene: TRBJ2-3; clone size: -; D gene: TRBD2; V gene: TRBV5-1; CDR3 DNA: TGCGCCAGCAGCTTGGCCGCGGGAGGTATAACAGATACGCAGTATTTT; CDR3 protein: CASSLAAGGITDTQYF
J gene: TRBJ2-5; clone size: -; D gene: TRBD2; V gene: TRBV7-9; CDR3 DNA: TGTGCCAGCAGCCCAGCGGGAGCACCAGAGACCCAGTACTTC; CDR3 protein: CASSPAGAPETQYF
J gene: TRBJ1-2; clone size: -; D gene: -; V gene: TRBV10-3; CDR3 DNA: TGTGCCATCAGTGACAGGGGCAACTATGGCTACACCTTC; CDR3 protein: CAISDRGNYGYTF
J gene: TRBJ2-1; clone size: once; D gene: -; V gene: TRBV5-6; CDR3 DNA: TGTGCCAGCAGCCGGACAGCTTCAAGCTCCTACAATGAGCAGTTCTTC; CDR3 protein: CASSRTASSSYNEQFF
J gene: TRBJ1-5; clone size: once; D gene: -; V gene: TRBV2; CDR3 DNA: TGTGCCAGCGGACATGCGAATCAGCCCCAGCATTTT; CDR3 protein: CASGHANQPQHF
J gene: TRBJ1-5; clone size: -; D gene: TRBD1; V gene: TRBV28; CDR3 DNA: TGTGCCAGCAGCCTCGGACAGGTGAGGGCTCAGCCCCAGCATTTT; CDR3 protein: CASSLGQVRAQPQHF
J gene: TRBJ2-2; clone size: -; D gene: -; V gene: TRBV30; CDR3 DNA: TGTGCCTCGGAGGTGGAGGTTGGCGGGGAGCTGTTTTTT; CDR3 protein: CASEVEVGGELFF
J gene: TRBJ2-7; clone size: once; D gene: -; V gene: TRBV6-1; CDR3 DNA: TGTGCCAGCAGTGAACGGGGGGCTAAGCGCTACGAGCAGTACTTC; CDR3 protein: CASSERGAKRYEQYF
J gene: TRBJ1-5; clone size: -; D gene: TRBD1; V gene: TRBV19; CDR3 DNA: TGTGCCAGTAGTACGACAGGGGGTGGTCAGCCCCAGCATTTT; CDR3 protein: CASSTTGGGQPQHF
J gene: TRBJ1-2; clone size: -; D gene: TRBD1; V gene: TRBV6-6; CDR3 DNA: TGTGCCAGCAGCACCGGACAGGTGGACGCCTTC; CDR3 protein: CASSTGQVDAF
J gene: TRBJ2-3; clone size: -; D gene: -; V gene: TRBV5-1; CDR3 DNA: TGCGCCAGCAGCTTCGGCACAGATACGCAGTATTTT; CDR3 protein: CASSFGTDTQYF
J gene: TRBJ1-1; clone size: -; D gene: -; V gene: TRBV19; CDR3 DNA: TGTGCCAGTAGTGGTAACAGGGACACTGAAGCTTTCTTT; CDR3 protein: CASSGNRDTEAFF
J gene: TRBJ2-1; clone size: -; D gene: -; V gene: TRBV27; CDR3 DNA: TGTGCCGACAGGAAGGCTTTATGTCGGGGGCAGTTCTTC; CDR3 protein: CADRKALCRGQFF
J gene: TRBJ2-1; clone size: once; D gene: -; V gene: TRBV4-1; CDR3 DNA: TGCGCCAGCAGCCAAGGGCTAGCCCAAGAGCAGTTCTTC; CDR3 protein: CASSQGLAQEQFF
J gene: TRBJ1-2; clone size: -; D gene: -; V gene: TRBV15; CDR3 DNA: TGTGCCACCAGCAGAGACGGAGCTAACTATGGCTACACCTTC; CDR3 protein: CATSRDGANYGYTF
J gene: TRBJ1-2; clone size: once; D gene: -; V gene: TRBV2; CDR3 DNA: TGTGCCAGCACGAGGGGAGGGAATGGCTACACCTTC; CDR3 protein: CASTRGGNGYTF
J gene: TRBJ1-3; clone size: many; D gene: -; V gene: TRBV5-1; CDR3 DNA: TGCGCCAGCAGCCCCGAGGGCGGAAACACCATATATTTT; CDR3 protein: CASSPEGGNTIYF
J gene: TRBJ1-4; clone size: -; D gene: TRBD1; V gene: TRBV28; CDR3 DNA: TGTGCCACGTCCCCTAGAGGACAGGCCCGGGGACTGTTTTTT; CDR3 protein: CATSPRGQARGLFF
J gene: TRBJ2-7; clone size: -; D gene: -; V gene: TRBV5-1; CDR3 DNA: TGCGCCAGCAGCCATGCACCGGGACAAAACTACGAGCAGTACTTC; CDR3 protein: CASSHAPGQNYEQYF
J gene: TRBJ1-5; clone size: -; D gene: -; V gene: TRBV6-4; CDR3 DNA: TGTGCCAGCAGTGATCGCCAGGGAGCGGGGGGGCCCCAGCATTTT; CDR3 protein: CASSDRQGAGGPQHF
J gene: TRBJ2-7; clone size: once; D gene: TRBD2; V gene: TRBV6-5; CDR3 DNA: TGTGCCAGCAGTTACCGAGCTAGCGGAGCCTCCTACGAGCAGTACTTC; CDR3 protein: CASSYRASGASYEQYF
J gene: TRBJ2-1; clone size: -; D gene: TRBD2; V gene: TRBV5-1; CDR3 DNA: TGCGCCAGCAGCACCGGGACTAGCGGGAGCTCGAGGGGCAATGAGCAGTTCTTC; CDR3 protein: CASSTGTSGSSRGNEQFF
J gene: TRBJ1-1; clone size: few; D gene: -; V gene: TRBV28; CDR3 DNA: TGTGCCAGCAGTTCTCTAAGAGAAGCTTTCTTT; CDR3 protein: CASSSLREAFF
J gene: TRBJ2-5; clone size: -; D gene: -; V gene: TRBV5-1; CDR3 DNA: TGCGCCAGCAGCCGAAAAACAGGTCTTCAAGAGACCCAGTACTTC; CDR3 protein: CASSRKTGLQETQYF
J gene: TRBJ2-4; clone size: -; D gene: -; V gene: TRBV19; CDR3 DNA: TGTGCCAGTAGTACCCCGGGTAGGAGGGCGGACATTCAGTACTTC; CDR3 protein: CASSTPGRRADIQYF
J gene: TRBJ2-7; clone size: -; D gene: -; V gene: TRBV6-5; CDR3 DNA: TGTGCCAGCAGTTACTCCCAGGCCCTCGGGGACGAGCAGTACTTC; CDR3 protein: CASSYSQALGDEQYF
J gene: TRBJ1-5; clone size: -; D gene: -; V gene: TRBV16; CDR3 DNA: TGTGCCAGCAGTTACTCGAGGGTTGGCAATCAGCCCCAGCATTTT; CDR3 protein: CASSYSRVGNQPQHF
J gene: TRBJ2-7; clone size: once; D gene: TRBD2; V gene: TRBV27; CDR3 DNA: TGTGCCACTACTAGCGGGAGTTACGAGCAGTACTTC; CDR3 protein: CATTSGSYEQYF
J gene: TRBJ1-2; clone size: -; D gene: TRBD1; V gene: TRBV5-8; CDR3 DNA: TGTGCCAGCAGCTTGGCCCATTCAGACAGGGCCCGGGGCTACACCTTC; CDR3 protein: CASSLAHSDRARGYTF
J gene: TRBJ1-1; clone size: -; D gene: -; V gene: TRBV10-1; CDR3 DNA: TGCGCCAGCATGGCACAGATGAACACTGAAGCTTTCTTT; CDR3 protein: CASMAQMNTEAFF
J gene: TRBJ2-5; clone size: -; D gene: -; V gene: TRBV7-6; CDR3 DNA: TGTGCCAGCAGCTTAGGGGCCTTAGTTGTGACCCAGTACTTC; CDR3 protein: CASSLGALVVTQYF
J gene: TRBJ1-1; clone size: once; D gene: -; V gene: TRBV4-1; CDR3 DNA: TGCGCCAGCAGCCCCCCGAGGGCCTCCACTGAAGCTTTCTTT; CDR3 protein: CASSPPRASTEAFF
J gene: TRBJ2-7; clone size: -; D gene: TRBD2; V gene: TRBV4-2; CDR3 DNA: TGTGCCAGCAGCCAACCCGGGACTAGCGAGGCCGAGCAGTACTTC; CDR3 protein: CASSQPGTSEAEQYF
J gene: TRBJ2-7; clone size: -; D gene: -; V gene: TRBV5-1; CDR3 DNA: TGCGCCAGCAGCTCGTCCGGACAGATCTCCTACGAGCAGTACTTC; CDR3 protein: CASSSSGQISYEQYF
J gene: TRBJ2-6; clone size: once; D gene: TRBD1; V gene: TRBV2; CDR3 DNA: TGTGCCAGCAGTGAGCAGGGGGCCGGAGGGGCCAACGTCCTGACTTTC; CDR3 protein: CASSEQGAGGANVLTF
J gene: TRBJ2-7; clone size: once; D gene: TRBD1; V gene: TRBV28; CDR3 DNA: TGTGCCAGCAGTCACCAGGACAGGACCAATTACGAGCAGTACTTC; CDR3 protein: CASSHQDRTNYEQYF
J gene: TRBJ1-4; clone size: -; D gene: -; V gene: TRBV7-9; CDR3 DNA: TGTGCCAGCAGCTTAGCCGAGGGAAAACTGTTTTTT; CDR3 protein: CASSLAEGKLFF
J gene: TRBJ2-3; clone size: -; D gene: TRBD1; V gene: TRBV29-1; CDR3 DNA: TGCAGCGGCCAACAGGGGGGAACAGATACGCAGTATTTT; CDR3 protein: CSGQQGGTDTQYF
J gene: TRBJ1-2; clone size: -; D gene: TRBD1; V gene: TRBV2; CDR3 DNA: TGTGCCAGCAGTGAAATAGGGGGCGCATCATATGGCTACACCTTC; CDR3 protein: CASSEIGGASYGYTF
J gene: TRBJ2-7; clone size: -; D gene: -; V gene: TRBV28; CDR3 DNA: TGTGCCAGCAGTTCTCCCGGGGAAGGAGGTTACGAGCAGTACTTC; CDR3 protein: CASSSPGEGGYEQYF
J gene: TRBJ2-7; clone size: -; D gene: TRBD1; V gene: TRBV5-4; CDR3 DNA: TGTGCCAGCAGCTCACTGAGGGGACAGGGTGTGTGGGAGCAGTACTTC; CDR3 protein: CASSSLRGQGVWEQYF
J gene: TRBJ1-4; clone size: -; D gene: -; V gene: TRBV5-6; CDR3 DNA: TGTGCCAGCAGCTTGGCGGGAGCCCGTTTGCCGGGGGAACTGTTTTTT; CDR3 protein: CASSLAGARLPGELFF
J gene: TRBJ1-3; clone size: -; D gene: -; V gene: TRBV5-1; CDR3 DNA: TGCGCCAGCAGCTTAGGACAGAGCTCTGGAAACACCATATATTTT; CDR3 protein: CASSLGQSSGNTIYF
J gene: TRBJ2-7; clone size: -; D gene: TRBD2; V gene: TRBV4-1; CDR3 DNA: TGCGCCAGCAGCCAAGACGCGGCTAGCGGCAGATTCTACGAGCAGTACTTC; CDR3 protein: CASSQDAASGRFYEQYF
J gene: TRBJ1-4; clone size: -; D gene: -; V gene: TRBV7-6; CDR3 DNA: TGTGCCAGCAGCTTAGCCGGGGGAGATGAAAAACTGTTTTTT; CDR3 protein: CASSLAGGDEKLFF
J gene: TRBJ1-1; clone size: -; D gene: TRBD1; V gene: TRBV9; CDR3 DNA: TGTGCCAGCAGCGTAGGCCAGACAGGGGGATATAACACTGAAGCTTTCTTT; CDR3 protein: CASSVGQTGGYNTEAFF
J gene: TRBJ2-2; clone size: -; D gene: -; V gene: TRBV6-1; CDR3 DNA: TGTGCCAGCAGTGATTTTTCGGGGAACACCGGGGAGCTGTTTTTT; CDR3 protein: CASSDFSGNTGELFF
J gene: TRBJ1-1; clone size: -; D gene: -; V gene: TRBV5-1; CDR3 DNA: TGCGCCAGCAGCTTGGCGGGGGGCCGGTTCTATGAAGCTTTCTTT; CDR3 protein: CASSLAGGRFYEAFF
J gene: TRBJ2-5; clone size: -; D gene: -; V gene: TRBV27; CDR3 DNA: TGTGCCAGCAGTTCACAGGGTCGGGTCTATGAGACCCAGTACTTC; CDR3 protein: CASSSQGRVYETQYF
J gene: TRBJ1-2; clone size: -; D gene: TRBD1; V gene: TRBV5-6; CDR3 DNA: TGTGCCAGCACTCCCGGGACAGGGGAATTCTATGGCTACACCTTC; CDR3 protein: CASTPGTGEFYGYTF